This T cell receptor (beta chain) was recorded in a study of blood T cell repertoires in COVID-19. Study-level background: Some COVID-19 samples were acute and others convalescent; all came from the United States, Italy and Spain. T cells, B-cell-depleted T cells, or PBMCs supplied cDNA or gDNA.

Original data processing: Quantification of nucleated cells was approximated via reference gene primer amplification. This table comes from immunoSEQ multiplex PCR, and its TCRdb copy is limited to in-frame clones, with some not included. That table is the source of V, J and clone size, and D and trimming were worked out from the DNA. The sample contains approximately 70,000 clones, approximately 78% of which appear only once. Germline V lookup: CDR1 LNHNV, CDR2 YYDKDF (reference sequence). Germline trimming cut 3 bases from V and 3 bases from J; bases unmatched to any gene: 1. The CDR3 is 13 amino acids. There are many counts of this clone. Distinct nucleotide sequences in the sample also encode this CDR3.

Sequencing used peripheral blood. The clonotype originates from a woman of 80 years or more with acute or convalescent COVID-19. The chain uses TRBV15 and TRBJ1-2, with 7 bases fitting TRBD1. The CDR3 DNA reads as TGTGCCACCAGCAGCGGGACAGACTATGGCTACACCTTC. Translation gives CATSSGTDYGYTF.